These 17 T cell receptor beta chains were all obtained from the same sample, sequenced in a study of regulatory T cells in long-lasting Graves disease. The TCR beta library used iRepertoire HTBI primers with Arm-PCR amplification of CDR3. Each CDR3 protein gets one entry after TCRdb re-called the multiplex PCR reads with MiXCR. The sample carries about 420,000 distinct CDR3 sequences, about a sixth recorded once. Time point described: newly diagnosed GD, antithyroid drugs for less than 3 months. Making the TCR library involved RNA that had been extracted from PBMCs. This same sample was also taken into another study, of T cells in Graves' hyperthyroidism and ophthalmopathy.

The sample was peripheral blood mononuclear cells (PBMCs), taken at new diagnosis, from a patient treated with antithyroid drugs. All receptors derive from a woman between 18 and 29 years old with Graves disease.

About this clonotype itself: This sequence may be a read error, since a much larger clone differs from it by one base. The V gene is TRBV5-5, the J gene TRBJ2-1; 13 nucleotides align to TRBD2. The trim removed 4 bases at V and 6 bases at J, leaving 1 base unmatched. The CDR3 runs to 14 residues. The germline gives CDR1 SGHKS, CDR2 YYEKEE (reference sequence). As DNA, the CDR3 is TGTGCCAGCAGCGGACTAGCGGGAGCCAATGAGCAGTTCTTC. Amino acid sequence: CASSGLAGANEQFF.

Many counts were recorded for this clonotype. The CDR3 region has the DNA TGTGCCAGCAGTGGGACAGGAGATTTTGCAACTAATGAAAAACTGTTTTTT. Amino acid sequence: CASSGTGDFATNEKLFF. The J gene is TRBJ1-4, the V gene TRBV2, with 7 bases lining up with TRBD1. The V gene's germline CDR1 is SNHLY and CDR2 FYNNEI. V gave up 4 bases and J gave up 0 bases; unmatched junction bases: 8. The CDR3 loop spans 17 amino acids. The variable domain in full, completed from reference TRBV2 and TRBJ1-4, reads EPEVTQTPSHQVTQMGQEVILRCVPISNHLYFYWYRQILGQKVEFLVSFYNNEISEKSEIFDDQFSVERPDGSNFTLKIRSTKLEDSAMYFCASSGTGDFATNEKLFFGSGTQLSVL.

This clonotype was picked up a small number of times. The V gene is TRBV6-5, the J gene TRBJ2-2, with D possibly matching TRBD2 (6 bases). Germline values: CDR1 MNHEY, CDR2 SVGAGI. CDR3 size: 15 residues. Trimming stripped 3 bases from V and 5 bases from J, with 13 bases between. Here the CDR3 DNA reads TGTGCCAGCAGTTATATGGGTCGGGGGACCGGGGAGCTGTTTTTT. Residues: CASSYMGRGTGELFF.

This clonotype occurred many times. This chain uses TRBV3-1 with TRBJ2-4; tentative D call: TRBD1 (7 bases). The CDR3 contains 15 residues. Trimming removed 1 base at V and 4 bases at J, with 11 bases between. Germline V gives CDR1 LGHDT, CDR2 YNNKEL (reference sequence). DNA for the CDR3: TGTGCCAGCAGCCAAGGCGGGACAGTTAAAAACATTCAGTACTTC. It yields the protein CASSQGGTVKNIQYF.

This chain joins TRBV3-1 and TRBJ2-1; no firm D call. This CDR3 spans 12 amino acids. From germline, CDR1 is LGHDT and CDR2 YNNKEL (reference sequence). Trimming pared 0 bases from V and 8 bases from J, leaving 5 bases between. The CDR3 nucleotides are TGTGCCAGCAGCCAAGACGAATATGAGCAGTTCTTC. It is translated as CASSQDEYEQFF.

This clonotype was observed a few times. The rearrangement uses TRBV7-2 and TRBJ1-5; 8 nucleotides match TRBD1. Per the germline V gene, CDR1 is SGHTA and CDR2 is FQGNSA. The length of the CDR3 is 16 residues. The ends lost 5 bases at V and 1 base at J; junction bases unmatched: 7. The CDR3 protein is CASSLWTGLSNQPQHF. CDR3 bases: TGTGCCAGCAGCCTCTGGACAGGGCTAAGCAATCAGCCCCAGCATTTT.

As to this clonotype: A much larger clonotype is one base distant, so this may be a read error. The chain is built from TRBV28 and TRBJ2-1; TRBD2 aligns across 7 bases. V shed 5 bases, J shed 13 bases, and the junction held 17 bases outside the gene matches. Germline V gene sequence: CDR1 MDHEN, CDR2 SYDVKM. This CDR3 contains 15 residues. The CDR3 DNA reads TGTGCCAGCAGTCCCGATCGTAGCGGGTCAGAGACCCAGTTCTTC. It is translated as CASSPDRSGSETQFF.

In the case of this clonotype: This CDR3 is missing its conserved last phenylalanine or tryptophan, likely due to a read error. This chain connects TRBV5-8 to TRBJ1-2, with D uncertain. The CDR3 length is 13 residues. In germline, CDR1 is SGHTS, CDR2 YDEGEE. Trimming shortened V by 2 bases and J by 3 bases, and 8 bases separated the two germline ends. CDR3 sequence (DNA): TGTGCCAGCAGCTTTGTCTCGGACTATGGCTACACCCTC. Translated, it gives CASSFVSDYGYTL.

This clonotype was observed many times. The V gene is TRBV6-1, the J gene TRBJ1-2, with 8 bases aligning to TRBD1. This CDR3 is 12 amino acids long. V dropped 6 bases and J dropped 8; count of bases not matched to a gene: 5. The germline V gene has CDR1 MNHNS and CDR2 SASEGT. The DNA of the CDR3 is TGTGCCAGCAGCGCGACAGGGGACGGCTACACCTTC. Amino acid sequence: CASSATGDGYTF.

Notes on this clonotype: The junction and the germline gene differ at one end; a read error may be behind it. The CDR3 loop is CATSDPRTGSYNEQFF. CDR3 nucleotide sequence: TGTGCCACCAGTGACCCAAGGACAGGGTCCTACAACGAGCAGTTCTTC. The rearrangement joins TRBV24-1 to TRBJ2-1, with TRBD1 identical over 8 bases. The CDR3 extends over 16 amino acids. Germline V gene sequence: CDR1 KGHDR, CDR2 SFDVKD.

Regarding this clonotype: This may come from a read error, since a much larger clone is one base off. This chain links TRBV2 with TRBJ2-7; D is possibly TRBD1 or TRBD2 (5 bases each). CDR1 and CDR2 (germline): SNHLY, FYNNEI. The length of the CDR3 is 12 residues. Trimming removed 6 bases at V and 7 bases at J, with 13 bases between. CDR3 in amino acids: CASRGEGNEQYF. In nucleotides, the CDR3 is TGTGCCAGCAGGGGGGAAGGAAATGAGCAGTACTTC.

The table lists this clonotype with many counts. The rearrangement joins TRBV7-9 to TRBJ2-1, with unresolved D. Germline V gene lookup returns CDR1 SEHNR and CDR2 FQNEAQ (reference sequence). The CDR3 runs to 12 residues. The germline V and J ends were trimmed by 8 bases and 2 bases, with 7 bases remaining between them. CDR3 loop: CASHKTYNEQFF. As DNA, the CDR3 is TGTGCCAGCCACAAGACCTACAATGAGCAGTTCTTC.

The chain joins TRBV12-3 or TRBV12-4 to TRBJ2-3; TRBD2 matches at 11 bases. The CDR3 contains 16 residues. J was trimmed by 6 bases and V by 6 bases; bases with no gene match: 11. The CDR3 reads CASSYGTSGKEDTQYF. Written as DNA, the CDR3 is TGTGCCAGCAGCTATGGGACTAGCGGAAAGGAGGATACGCAGTATTTT.

This clonotype has ten or more counts. V and J are TRBV18 and TRBJ1-1; TRBD1 matches 10 bases. Germline trimming cut 5 bases from V and 13 bases from J; bases unmatched to any gene: 7. The CDR3 contains 12 residues. Germline lookup yields CDR1 KGHSH and CDR2 LQKENI. Here the CDR3 reads CASSGQGEMGFF. CDR3 in DNA: TGTGCCAGCTCAGGACAGGGGGAGATGGGTTTCTTT.

The rearrangement uses TRBV24-1 and TRBJ2-2; the D gene is possibly TRBD2 (5 bases). Germline-derived CDR1 and CDR2 are KGHDR and SFDVKD. V lost 0 bases and J 3 bases, leaving 16 bases between the germline ends. The CDR3 contains 18 residues. CDR3 DNA: TGTGCCACCAGTGATTTGCCCCCGGGGATAGAGGACACCGGGGAGCTGTTTTTT. This translates into CATSDLPPGIEDTGELFF.

This clonotype was recorded a few times. The rearrangement uses TRBV5-5 and TRBJ1-2, with D hard to call. From germline, CDR1 is SGHKS and CDR2 YYEKEE (reference sequence). The CDR3 sequence is 13 residues long. V was clipped by 5 bases and J by 6 bases, with 14 bases between them. CDR3 loop: CASSSWSGDGYTF. The CDR3 DNA is TGTGCCAGCAGTAGCTGGTCCGGGGATGGCTACACCTTC.

This clonotype was counted many times. The J gene is TRBJ2-3, the V gene TRBV30, with D unresolved. There are 17 residues in the CDR3. V shed 5 bases and J shed 0 bases, with 21 bases lying between them. Germline V gene lookup returns CDR1 GTSNPN and CDR2 SVGIG (reference sequence). The CDR3 DNA is TGTGCCTGGGGTCCCCCGGCTGGCGGAGAAAGCACAGATACGCAGTATTTT. Its translation: CAWGPPAGGESTDTQYF.